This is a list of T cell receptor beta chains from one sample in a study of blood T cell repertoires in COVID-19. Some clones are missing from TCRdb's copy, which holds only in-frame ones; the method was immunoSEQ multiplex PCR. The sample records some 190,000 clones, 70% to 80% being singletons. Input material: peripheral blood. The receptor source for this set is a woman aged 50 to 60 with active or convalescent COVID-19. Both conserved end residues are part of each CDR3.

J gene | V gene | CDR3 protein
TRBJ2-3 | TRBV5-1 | CASSSGLAGATSTDTQYF
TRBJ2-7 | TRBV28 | CASTPGGGTPYEQYF
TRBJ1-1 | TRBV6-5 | CAIQGQNTEAFF
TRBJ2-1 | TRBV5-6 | CASSSLRDRVSEQFF
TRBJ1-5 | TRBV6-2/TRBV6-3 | CASSRQGGVQPQHF
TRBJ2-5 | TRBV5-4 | CASSLGGAWTSGRAEETQYF
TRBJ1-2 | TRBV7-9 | CASSLGGQASTLSNGYTF
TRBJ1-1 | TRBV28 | CASSLVAGVPEAFF
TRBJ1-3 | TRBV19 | CASTPGSASGNTIYF
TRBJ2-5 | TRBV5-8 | CASSLVTRGSTQYF
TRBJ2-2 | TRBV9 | CASRPGLGTGELFF
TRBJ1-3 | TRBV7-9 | CASSLSGDISGNTIYF
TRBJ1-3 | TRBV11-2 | CASSFYRDRSGNTIYF
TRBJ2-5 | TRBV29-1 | CSVVAGGETQYF